This TCR beta chain was captured in a study of chemoradiotherapy in HPV16-positive cancers. In the study overall: Functional T-cell assays on a couple of HPV16-positive patients' cells defined candidate HPV-specific clones and common TCR motifs. Regarding the study as a whole: Candidate HPV-specific clones and E7-related TCR motifs grew in tumor during treatment. HPV-specific T cells were functionally defined from only two HPV16-positive patients.

Samples were taken several times over chemoradiotherapy. The CDR3 runs 15 residues. CDR1 is SGHDN and CDR2 is FVKESK in the germline V gene. The ends were cut back, 5 bases at V and 8 bases at J, with 21 bases in the middle. Measured with immunoSEQ multiplex PCR; TCRdb has only the in-frame clones, and not every one. The sample holds roughly 20,000 clones, approximately 88% seen once. A remark on this clone: The antigen remains unidentified.

Sample: blood, taken from a patient who underwent chemoradiotherapy. The TCR sequence derives from a human donor with HPV-associated anogenital cancer. V and J are TRBV14 and TRBJ1-2; possibly TRBD1 for D (5 bases). CDR3 loop: CASSLHFDSSGGYTF. CDR3 nucleotide sequence: TGTGCCAGCAGCTTACATTTTGACAGCTCGGGCGGCTACACCTTC.